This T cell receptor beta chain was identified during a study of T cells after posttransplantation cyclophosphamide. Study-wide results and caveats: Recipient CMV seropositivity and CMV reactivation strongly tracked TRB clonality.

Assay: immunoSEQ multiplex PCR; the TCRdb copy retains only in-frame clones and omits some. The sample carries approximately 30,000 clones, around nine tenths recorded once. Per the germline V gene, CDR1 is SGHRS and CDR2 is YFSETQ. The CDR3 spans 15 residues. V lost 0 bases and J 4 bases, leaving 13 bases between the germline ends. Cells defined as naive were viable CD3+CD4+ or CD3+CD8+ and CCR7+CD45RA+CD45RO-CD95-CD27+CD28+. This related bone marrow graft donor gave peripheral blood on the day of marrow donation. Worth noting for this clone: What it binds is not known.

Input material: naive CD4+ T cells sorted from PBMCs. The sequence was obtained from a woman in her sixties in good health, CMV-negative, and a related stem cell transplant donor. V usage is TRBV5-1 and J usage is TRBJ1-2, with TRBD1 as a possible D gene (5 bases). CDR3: CASSLDVTALYGYTF. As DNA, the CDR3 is TGCGCCAGCAGCTTGGATGTGACAGCACTCTATGGCTACACCTTC.